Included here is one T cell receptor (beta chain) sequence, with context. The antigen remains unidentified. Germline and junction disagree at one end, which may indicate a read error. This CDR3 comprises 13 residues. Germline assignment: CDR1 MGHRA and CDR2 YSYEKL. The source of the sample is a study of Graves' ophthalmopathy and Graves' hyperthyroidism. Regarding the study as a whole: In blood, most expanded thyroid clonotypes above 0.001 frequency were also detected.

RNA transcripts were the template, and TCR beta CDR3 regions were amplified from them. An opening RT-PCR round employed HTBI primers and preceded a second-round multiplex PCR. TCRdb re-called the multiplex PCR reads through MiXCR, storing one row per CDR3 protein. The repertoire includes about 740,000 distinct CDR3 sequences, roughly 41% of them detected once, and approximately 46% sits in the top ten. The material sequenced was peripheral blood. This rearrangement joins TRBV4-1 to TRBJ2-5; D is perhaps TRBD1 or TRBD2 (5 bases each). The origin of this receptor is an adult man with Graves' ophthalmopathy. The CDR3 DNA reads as TGCGCCAGCAGCCAAGATATTAACTCGCTGAGGGGTTTC. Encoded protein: CASSQDINSLRGF.